The T cell receptor beta chain under discussion was sequenced for a study of blood T cell repertoires in COVID-19. CDR1 is KGHSH, CDR2 LQKENI, per germline. V lost 4 bases, J lost 2 bases, and 18 bases lay in between. The CDR3 totals 17 residues. TCRdb's copy holds only in-frame clones and misses some; the assay was immunoSEQ multiplex PCR. The profile covers 350,000 or so clones, with roughly 86% appearing a single time and just over 1% taken by the ten largest. The TCR was taken from a woman aged 25 to 39 who had been exposed to COVID-19. Sequencing input: PBMCs or T cells enriched from blood (not recorded which). V usage is TRBV18 and J usage is TRBJ2-1; D may be TRBD1 (5 bases). DNA of the CDR3: TGTGCCAGCTCACTCTCAACAGGCGACTTAACCTACAATGAGCAGTTCTTC. Its protein product is CASSLSTGDLTYNEQFF.